A single T cell receptor beta chain is shown here with its context. This clone was seen only once. The antigen it recognizes is unknown. No base-level quality is on record; no much larger clone is a single base apart. TCR CDR3 regions were amplified from genomic DNA by multiplex PCR using the deep immunoSEQ assay. For each cell subset, the extracted genomic DNA was distributed evenly across all wells of several immunoSEQ 96-well plates, and each plate served as one replicate. Each replicate PCR for sorted subsets received around 200 ng genomic DNA, equal to tens of thousands of T cell genomes. Purified libraries were quantified with a Qubit 3.0 fluorometer, sized on a Bioanalyzer 2100, and re-quantified with the KAPA Library Quantification kit. Each immunoSEQ 96-well plate was sequenced on its own single-read 150-cycle Illumina NextSeq 550 flow cell. The original methods were these. Because the immunoSEQ output held only junctional sequences and lacked quality scores, the filtering could not match the filtering applied to full-length reads. Sequences were annotated with PyIR, a Python wrapper for IgBLAST v1.9, and V/J genes and CDR3 were assigned using IMGT germline references. Any read was removed if the V/J assignment was weak (E-value above 1e-6), the CDR3 was missing, or the read contained stop codons, out-of-frame junctions, or ambiguous translated residues. V3J clonotypes were defined as sequences sharing an identical inferred V gene, J gene, and CDR3 amino acid sequence. Percentage overlap between repertoires was computed as shared unique clonotypes divided by the size of the smaller repertoire. RTK rarefaction, the Chao1 estimator, and Recon v2.1 estimates of unobserved clonotypes were used to assess repertoire richness. Generation probabilities for all TCRbeta clonotypes obtained by the gDNA method from a few donors were computed using OLGA. TCRdb's version of the immuneACCESS table is confined to in-frame rearrangements and falls short of the full clone set. An unresolved V gene accounts for under half of the shortfall where checked; the remainder is of unknown origin. V, J and clone size reflect that table, while D and trimming were determined from the DNA. The sample contains approximately 530,000 clones, approximately 95% of them found a single time. The top ten clones comprise about 0.059% of the sample.

These data belong to a study of shared clonotypes between healthy human individuals (dated by TCRdb to the early 2020s). Some background on the complete study: A few men and two women, aged 18 to 49 years, made up the cohort. For each donor, CD4 naive and CD4 memory were each given three plates, CD8 naive was given two plates, and CD8 memory was given one plate. Blood TCR repertoires of roughly 5 healthy adults were deeply sequenced to estimate repertoire size and the extent of clonotype sharing between individuals. Different laboratories and diverse techniques were used to prepare libraries and sequence TCR repertoires, to increase sequencing depth and limit assay-specific biases. Between about 0.8 and 9 billion PBMCs per donor were obtained by leukapheresis.

Study-wide conclusions, independent of this receptor: The small number of donors limited the genetic and exposure-history diversity represented. Approximately 4.8% of naive CD4, approximately 3.7% of naive CD8, 2.3% of memory CD4, and more than 0.35% of memory CD8 clonotypes were shared across several donors. Higher generation probabilities were observed for clonotypes shared by all four sorted-subset donors than for non-shared clonotypes. Pairwise subsampling led to the expectation that sequencing depth would affect the degree of clonotype sharing among donors. Sampling was restricted to blood, and TCR repertoires in tissue are likely to differ from TCR repertoires in blood. Larger estimated clonotype richness was generally found for naive subsets than for memory subsets. Incomplete sequencing was indicated by rarefaction of sorted-subset datasets, despite the large sequencing depth.

Donors were healthy HIV-negative adults with no recently reported acute infections or vaccinations. All donors were Caucasian adults living in Nashville, Tennessee, USA. Magnetic negative selection was used to enrich CD4+ T cells, after which naive cells were positively selected on CD45RA and the negative fraction became the memory subset. Blood was collected by leukapheresis, and PBMCs were isolated by Ficoll-Histopaque density gradient centrifugation and then cryopreserved in liquid nitrogen vapor phase. Purity and quantity of every magnetically sorted T cell population were checked by analytical flow cytometry. Genomic DNA was isolated from each sorted fraction and quantified by UV absorbance on a Nanodrop 2000c. V ends up 4 bases short and J 0 bases short, with an unmatched junction base count of 8. The cysteine opens and the phenylalanine closes a CDR3 of 16 amino acids. Only CDR3 DNA is held: 48 bases, read in frame from base 1. Via the germline V gene, CDR1 is MNHNS and CDR2 SASEGT.

The sample taken for sequencing was naive CD4+ T cells sorted from blood. The cell subset or site label here, explained by the study, means: CD45RA+ positively selected. The sequence is built from TRBV6-1 and TRBJ1-2, with 7 junctional bases fitting TRBD1. The sequence was obtained from a woman aged 25 to 39 in good health. The CDR3: CASSVTGITANYGYTF. The bases are TGTGCCAGCAGTGTGACAGGGATTACGGCTAACTATGGCTACACCTTC.